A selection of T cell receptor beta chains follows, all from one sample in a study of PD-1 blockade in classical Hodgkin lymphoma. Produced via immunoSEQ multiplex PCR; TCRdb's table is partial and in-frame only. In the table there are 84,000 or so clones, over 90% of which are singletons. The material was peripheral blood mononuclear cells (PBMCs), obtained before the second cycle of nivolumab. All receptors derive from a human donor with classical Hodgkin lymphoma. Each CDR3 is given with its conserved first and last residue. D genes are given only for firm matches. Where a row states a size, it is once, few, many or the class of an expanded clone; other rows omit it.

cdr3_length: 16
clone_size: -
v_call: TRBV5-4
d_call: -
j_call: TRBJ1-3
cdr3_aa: CASSLGGFGSGNTIYF
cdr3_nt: TGTGCCAGCAGCTTGGGGGGCTTCGGATCTGGAAACACCATATATTTT

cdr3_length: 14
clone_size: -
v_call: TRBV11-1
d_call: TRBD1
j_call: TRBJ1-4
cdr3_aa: CASSLGQGNEKLFF
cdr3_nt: TGTGCCAGCAGCCTCGGACAGGGTAATGAAAAACTGTTTTTT

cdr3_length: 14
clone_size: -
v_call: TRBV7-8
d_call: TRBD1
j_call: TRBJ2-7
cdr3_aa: CASSLARGPSEQYF
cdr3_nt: TGTGCCAGCAGCTTAGCAAGGGGGCCGAGTGAGCAGTACTTC

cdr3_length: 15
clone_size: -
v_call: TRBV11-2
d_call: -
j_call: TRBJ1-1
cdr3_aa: CASSLKAWRNTEAFF
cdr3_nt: TGTGCCAGCAGCTTAAAGGCGTGGAGGAACACTGAAGCTTTCTTT

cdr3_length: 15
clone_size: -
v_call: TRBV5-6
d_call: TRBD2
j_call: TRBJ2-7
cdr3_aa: CASSRGTSGAYEQYF
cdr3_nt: TGTGCCAGCAGCCGTGGGACTAGCGGGGCCTACGAGCAGTACTTC

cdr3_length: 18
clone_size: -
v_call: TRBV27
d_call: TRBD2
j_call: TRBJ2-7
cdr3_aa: CASSFSQPWGGYSYEQYF
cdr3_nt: TGTGCCAGCAGTTTCTCCCAACCCTGGGGAGGGTACTCCTACGAGCAGTACTTC

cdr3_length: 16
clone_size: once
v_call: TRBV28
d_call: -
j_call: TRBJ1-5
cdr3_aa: CASSSVTVLTNQPQHF
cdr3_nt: TGTGCCAGCAGCTCAGTGACAGTTCTCACCAATCAGCCCCAGCATTTT

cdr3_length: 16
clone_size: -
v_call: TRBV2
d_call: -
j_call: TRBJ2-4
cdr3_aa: CASSEARLAEQGIQYF
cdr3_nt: TGTGCCAGCAGTGAAGCGCGTTTGGCGGAGCAGGGCATTCAGTACTTC

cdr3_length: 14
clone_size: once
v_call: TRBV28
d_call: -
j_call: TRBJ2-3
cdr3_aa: CASLLGQSTDTQYF
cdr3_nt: TGTGCCAGTTTGTTAGGCCAAAGCACAGATACGCAGTATTTT

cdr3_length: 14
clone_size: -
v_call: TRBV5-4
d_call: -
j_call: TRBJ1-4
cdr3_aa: CASSWSLGAEKLFF
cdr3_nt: TGTGCCAGCAGCTGGAGTCTCGGTGCGGAAAAACTGTTTTTT

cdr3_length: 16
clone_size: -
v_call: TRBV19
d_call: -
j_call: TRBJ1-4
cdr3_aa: CASSIEPDRSMEKLFF
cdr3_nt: TGTGCCAGTAGTATAGAGCCCGACAGGTCGATGGAAAAACTGTTTTTT

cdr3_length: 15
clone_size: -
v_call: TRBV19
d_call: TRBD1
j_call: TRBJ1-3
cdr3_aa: CASSMSQGPGNTIYF
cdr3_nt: TGTGCCAGTAGCATGTCACAGGGGCCTGGAAACACCATATATTTT

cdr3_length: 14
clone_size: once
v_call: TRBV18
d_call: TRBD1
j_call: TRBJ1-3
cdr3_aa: CASSPLTGTNTIYF
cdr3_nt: TGTGCCAGCTCACCTCTGACAGGGACAAACACCATATATTTT

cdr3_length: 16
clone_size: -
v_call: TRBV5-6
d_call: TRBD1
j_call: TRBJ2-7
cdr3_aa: CASSSYGTGGIYEQYF
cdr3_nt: TGTGCCAGCAGCTCTTACGGGACAGGGGGTATCTACGAGCAGTACTTC

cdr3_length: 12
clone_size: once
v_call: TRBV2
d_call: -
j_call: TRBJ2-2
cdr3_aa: CASGGLAGELFF
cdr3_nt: TGTGCCAGCGGGGGCCTGGCCGGGGAGCTGTTTTTT

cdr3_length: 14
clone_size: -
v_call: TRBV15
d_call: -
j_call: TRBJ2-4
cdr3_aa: CATSRVLGWDIQYF
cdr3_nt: TGTGCCACCAGCAGAGTATTGGGGTGGGACATTCAGTACTTC

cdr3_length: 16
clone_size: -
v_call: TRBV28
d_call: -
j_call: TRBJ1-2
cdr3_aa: CASSLLTGGLTYGYTF
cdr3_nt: TGTGCCAGCAGTTTACTCACCGGGGGTCTGACCTATGGCTACACCTTC

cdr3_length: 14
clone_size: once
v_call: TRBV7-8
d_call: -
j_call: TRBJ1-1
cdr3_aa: CASSLSGPHTEAFF
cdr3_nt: TGTGCCAGCAGCTTATCAGGGCCCCACACTGAAGCTTTCTTT

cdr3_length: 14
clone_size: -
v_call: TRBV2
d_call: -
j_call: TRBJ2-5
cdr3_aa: CASNEGMNQETQYF
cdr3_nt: TGTGCCAGCAACGAGGGGATGAACCAAGAGACCCAGTACTTC

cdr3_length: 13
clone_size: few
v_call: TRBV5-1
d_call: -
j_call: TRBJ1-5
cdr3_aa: CASSSGPGQPQHF
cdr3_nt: TGCGCCAGCAGCTCCGGGCCAGGACAGCCCCAGCATTTT

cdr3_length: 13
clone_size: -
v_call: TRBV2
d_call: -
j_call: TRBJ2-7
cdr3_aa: CASRRTVPGEQYF
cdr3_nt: TGTGCCAGCAGGAGGACAGTCCCCGGGGAGCAGTACTTC

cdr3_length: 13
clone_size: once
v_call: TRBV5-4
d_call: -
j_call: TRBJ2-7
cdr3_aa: CASSLSRDYEQYF
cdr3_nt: TGCGCCAGCAGCTTGTCAAGGGATTACGAGCAGTACTTC

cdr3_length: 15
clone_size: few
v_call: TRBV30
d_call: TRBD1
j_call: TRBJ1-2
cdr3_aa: CAWSRGTDSNYGYTF
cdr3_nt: TGTGCCTGGAGTCGCGGGACAGATTCTAACTATGGCTACACCTTC

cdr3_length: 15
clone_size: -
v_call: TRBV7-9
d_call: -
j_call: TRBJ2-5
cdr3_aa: CASSLGARGRETQYF
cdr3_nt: TGTGCCAGCAGCTTAGGAGCTCGGGGGAGAGAGACCCAGTACTTC

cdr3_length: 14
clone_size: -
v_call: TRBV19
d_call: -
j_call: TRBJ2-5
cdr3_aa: CASSTGDYQETQYF
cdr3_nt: TGTGCCAGTAGTACAGGGGACTACCAAGAGACCCAGTACTTC

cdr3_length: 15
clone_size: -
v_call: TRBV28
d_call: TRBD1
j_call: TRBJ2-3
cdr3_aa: CASSLVTGGADTQYF
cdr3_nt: TGTGCCAGCAGTTTGGTTACAGGGGGCGCGGATACGCAGTATTTT

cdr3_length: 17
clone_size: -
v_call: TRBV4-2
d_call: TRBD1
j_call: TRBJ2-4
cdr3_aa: CASSQGPQGDGKNIQYF
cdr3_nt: TGTGCCAGCAGCCAGGGACCCCAGGGGGATGGCAAAAACATTCAGTACTTC

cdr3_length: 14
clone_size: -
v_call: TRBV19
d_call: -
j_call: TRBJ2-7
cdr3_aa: CASSIDRTVLEQYF
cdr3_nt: TGTGCCAGTAGTATTGACCGGACAGTATTGGAGCAGTACTTC

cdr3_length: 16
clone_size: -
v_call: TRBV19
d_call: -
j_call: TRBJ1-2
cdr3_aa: CASSPSPANTNYGYTF
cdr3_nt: TGTGCCAGTAGTCCCTCCCCCGCAAATACTAACTATGGCTACACCTTC

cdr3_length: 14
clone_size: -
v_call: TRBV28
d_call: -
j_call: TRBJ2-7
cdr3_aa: CASSFPPNTAEQYF
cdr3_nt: TGTGCCAGCAGTTTTCCCCCCAATACCGCCGAGCAGTACTTC

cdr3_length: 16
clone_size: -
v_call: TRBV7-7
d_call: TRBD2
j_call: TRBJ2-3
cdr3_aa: CASSLGLAGGPDTQYF
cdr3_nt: TGTGCTAGCAGCTTGGGACTAGCGGGAGGACCAGATACGCAGTATTTT

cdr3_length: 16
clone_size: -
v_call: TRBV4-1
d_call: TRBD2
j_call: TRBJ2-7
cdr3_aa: CASSHHGTGRVYEQYF
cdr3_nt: TGCGCCAGCAGCCACCACGGGACCGGGAGGGTCTACGAGCAGTACTTC

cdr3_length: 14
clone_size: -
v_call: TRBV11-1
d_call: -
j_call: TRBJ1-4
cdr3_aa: CASSARVPNEKLFF
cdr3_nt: TGTGCCAGCAGCGCGAGGGTGCCTAATGAAAAACTGTTTTTT

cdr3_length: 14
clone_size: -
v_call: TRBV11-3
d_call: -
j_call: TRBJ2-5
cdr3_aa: CASSFSSRGETQYF
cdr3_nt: TGTGCCAGCAGCTTCTCGTCCAGGGGAGAGACCCAGTACTTC

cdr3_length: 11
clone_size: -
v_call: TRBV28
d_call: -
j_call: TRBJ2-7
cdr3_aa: CASSASYEQYF
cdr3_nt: TGTGCCAGCAGCGCGTCCTACGAGCAGTACTTC

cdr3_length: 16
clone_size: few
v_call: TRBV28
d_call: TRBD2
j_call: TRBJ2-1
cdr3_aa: CASSLRASGRASGQFF
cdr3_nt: TGTGCCAGCAGTTTGAGGGCTAGCGGGAGGGCCTCCGGGCAGTTCTTC

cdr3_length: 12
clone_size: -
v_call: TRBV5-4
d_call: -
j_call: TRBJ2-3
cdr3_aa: CASSRTSDTQYF
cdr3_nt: TGTGCCAGCAGCCGAACGTCAGATACGCAGTATTTT

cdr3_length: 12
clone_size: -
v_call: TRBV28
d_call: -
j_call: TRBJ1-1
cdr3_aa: CASRRDIPEAFF
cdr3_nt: TGTGCCAGCAGACGGGACATACCTGAAGCTTTCTTT

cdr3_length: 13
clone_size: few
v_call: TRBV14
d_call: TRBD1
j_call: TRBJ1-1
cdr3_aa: CASRDRGWTEAFF
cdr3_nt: TGTGCCAGCAGAGACAGGGGCTGGACTGAAGCTTTCTTT

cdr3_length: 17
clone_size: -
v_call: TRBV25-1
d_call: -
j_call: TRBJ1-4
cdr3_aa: CASSELALTGDGEKLFF
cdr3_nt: TGTGCCAGCAGTGAATTGGCCCTCACGGGGGATGGTGAAAAACTGTTTTTT

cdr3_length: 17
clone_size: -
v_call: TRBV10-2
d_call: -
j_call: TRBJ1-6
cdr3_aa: CASSGGMGGGNDSPLHF
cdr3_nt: TGCGCCAGCAGTGGTGGAATGGGGGGGGGAAATGATTCACCCCTCCACTTT

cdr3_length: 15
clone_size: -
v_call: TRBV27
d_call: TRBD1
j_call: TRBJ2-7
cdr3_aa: CASSFLQGGFYEQYF
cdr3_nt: TGTGCCAGCAGTTTTCTACAGGGGGGTTTCTACGAGCAGTACTTC

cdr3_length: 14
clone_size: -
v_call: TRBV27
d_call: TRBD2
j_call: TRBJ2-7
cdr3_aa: CASSLFTSGYEQYF
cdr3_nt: TGTGCCAGCAGTTTATTTACTAGCGGCTACGAGCAGTACTTC

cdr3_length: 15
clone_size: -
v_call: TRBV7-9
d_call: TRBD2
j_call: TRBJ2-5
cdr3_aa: CASSLVAGVSETQYF
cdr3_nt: TGTGCCAGCAGCTTAGTAGCGGGAGTCTCAGAGACCCAGTACTTC

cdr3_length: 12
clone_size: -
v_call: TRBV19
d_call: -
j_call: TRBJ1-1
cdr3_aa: CASSIGSVMAFF
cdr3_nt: TGTGCCAGTAGTATAGGGTCGGTAATGGCTTTCTTT

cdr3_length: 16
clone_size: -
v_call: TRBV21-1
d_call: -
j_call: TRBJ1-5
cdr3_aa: CASSKGDQGRGQPQHF
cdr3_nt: TGTGCCAGCAGCAAAGGGGACCAGGGACGGGGACAGCCCCAGCATTTT

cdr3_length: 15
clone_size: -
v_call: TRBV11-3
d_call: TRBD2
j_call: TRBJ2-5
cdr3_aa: CASSLRGTRAETQYF
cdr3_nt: TGTGCCAGCAGCTTAAGAGGGACTAGGGCAGAGACCCAGTACTTC

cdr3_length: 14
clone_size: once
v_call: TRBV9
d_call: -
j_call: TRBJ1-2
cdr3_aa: CASSVDGQAYGYTF
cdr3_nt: TGTGCCAGCAGCGTAGACGGGCAGGCCTATGGCTACACCTTC

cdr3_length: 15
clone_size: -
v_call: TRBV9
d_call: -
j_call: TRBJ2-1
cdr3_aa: CASSVASFRGHEQFF
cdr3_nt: TGTGCCAGCAGCGTCGCTTCATTCAGAGGCCATGAGCAGTTCTTC

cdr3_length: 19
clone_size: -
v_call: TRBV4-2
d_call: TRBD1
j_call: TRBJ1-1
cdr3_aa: CASSQGIATGTGVYTEAFF
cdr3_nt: TGTGCCAGCAGCCAAGGAATAGCAACCGGGACAGGGGTTTACACTGAAGCTTTCTTT

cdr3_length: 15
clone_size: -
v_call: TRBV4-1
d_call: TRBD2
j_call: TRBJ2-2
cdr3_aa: CASSYPGTSDGELFF
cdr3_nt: TGCGCCAGCAGCTATCCCGGGACTAGCGACGGGGAGCTGTTTTTT

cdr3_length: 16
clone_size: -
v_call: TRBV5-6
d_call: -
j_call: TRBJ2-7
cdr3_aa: CASSSQSGGIRYEQYF
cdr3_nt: TGTGCCAGCAGCTCCCAATCCGGGGGAATACGCTACGAGCAGTACTTC

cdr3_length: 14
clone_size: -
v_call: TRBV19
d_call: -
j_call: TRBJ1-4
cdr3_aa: CASSIRDLDEKLFF
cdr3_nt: TGTGCCAGTAGTATTCGGGATTTGGATGAAAAACTGTTTTTT

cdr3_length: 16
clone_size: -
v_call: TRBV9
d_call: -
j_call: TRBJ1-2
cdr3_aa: CASSVAQPYYGGGYTF
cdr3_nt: TGTGCCAGCAGCGTAGCCCAACCCTACTACGGAGGAGGCTACACCTTC

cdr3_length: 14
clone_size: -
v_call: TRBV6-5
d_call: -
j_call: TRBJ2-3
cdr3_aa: CASALGGFTDTQYF
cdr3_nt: TGTGCCAGCGCATTAGGGGGATTCACAGATACGCAGTATTTT

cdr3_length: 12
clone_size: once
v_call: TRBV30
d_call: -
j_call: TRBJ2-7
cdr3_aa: CARDSGGREQYF
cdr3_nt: TGTGCTCGGGACAGTGGGGGGAGGGAGCAGTACTTC

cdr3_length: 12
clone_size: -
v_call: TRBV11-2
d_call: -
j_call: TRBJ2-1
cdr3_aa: CASTQLDYEQFF
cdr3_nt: TGTGCCAGCACCCAACTAGACTATGAGCAGTTCTTC